The rows below give T cell receptor beta chains drawn from one sample of a study of OX40 agonist ivuxolimab in advanced cancers. Profiling relied on immunoSEQ multiplex PCR, and the TCRdb table lists in-frame clones only, not all of them. The sample consists of tens of thousands of clones, roughly 90% of them appearing once. The material sequenced was CD4+ or CD8+ T cells sorted from blood, taken in a trial of the OX40 agonist ivuxolimab. The receptors here all came from an adult with an advanced solid tumor such as melanoma, head and neck, liver or kidney cancer. Each CDR3 is given with its conserved first and last residue. D genes are given only for firm matches.

v_call,j_call,d_call,cdr3_aa
TRBV19,TRBJ1-1,-,CASKREMNTEAFF
TRBV18,TRBJ2-4,-,CASSPRGVGAKNIQYF
TRBV4-1,TRBJ2-3,TRBD2,CASSQGLLRESTDTQYF
TRBV9,TRBJ2-7,-,CASSVGMGNYEQYF
TRBV5-8,TRBJ1-1,-,CASSFQIFGVTEAFF
TRBV28,TRBJ2-7,-,CASSRPRLATYEQYF
TRBV5-6,TRBJ1-4,-,CASSPRRGASNEKLFF
TRBV6-6,TRBJ2-2,TRBD2,CASRPSGRSGELFF
TRBV28,TRBJ2-7,TRBD1,CASTPSGTGSREQYF
TRBV5-1,TRBJ1-2,-,CASTEGGARSYGYTF
TRBV28,TRBJ2-5,TRBD2,CASSSLAGQETQYF
TRBV18,TRBJ1-5,TRBD1,CASSLMGGGIQPQHF
TRBV18,TRBJ2-5,-,CASSPPGQAGGETQYF
TRBV10-2,TRBJ2-3,TRBD1,CATGQGTDTQYF
TRBV2,TRBJ2-1,TRBD2,CASSPRLLAGRRHEQFF
TRBV28,TRBJ1-1,-,CASSGGLTEAFF
TRBV5-1,TRBJ2-5,-,CASSLEGRETQYF